One and the same sample provided the 20 T cell receptor beta chains below, sequenced in a study of blood T cell repertoires in COVID-19. Produced via immunoSEQ multiplex PCR; TCRdb's table is partial and in-frame only. The sample has roughly 140,000 clones; over 80% are singletons. The sample consisted of PBMCs or T cells enriched from blood (not recorded which). Receptors were obtained from a woman aged 50 to 65 who had been exposed to COVID-19.

The chain is built from TRBV29-1 and TRBJ2-3; possibly TRBD2 for D (7 bases). Germline CDR1 reads SQVTM; CDR2 reads ANQGSEA. The CDR3 contains 14 residues. CDR3 DNA sequence: TGCAGTGGTCGGGGGGCGCAACGCACAGATACGCAGTATTTT. This encodes CSGRGAQRTDTQYF.

The J gene is TRBJ1-4, the V gene TRBV5-1; the match to TRBD1 covers 10 bases. This CDR3 spans 16 amino acids. Germline V gene data show CDR1 as SGHRS and CDR2 as YFSETQ. V was pared by 2 bases and J by 5 bases, with 6 bases of the junction left unmatched. CDR3 loop: CASSLVTGGPNEKLFF. CDR3 nucleotide sequence: TGCGCCAGCAGCTTAGTGACAGGGGGCCCAAATGAAAAACTGTTTTTT. Full variable domain (missing parts from reference TRBV5-1 and TRBJ1-4): KAGVTQTPRYLIKTRGQQVTLSCSPISGHRSVSWYQQTPGQGLQFLFEYFSETQRNKGNFPGRFSGRQFSNSRSEMNVSTLELGDSALYLCASSLVTGGPNEKLFFGSGTQLSVL.

J is TRBJ2-1 and V is TRBV5-1, with D possibly matching TRBD1 (5 bases). V lost 4 bases and J 9 bases, leaving 11 bases between the germline ends. Germline CDR1 SGHRS, CDR2 YFSETQ. The CDR3 has 12 residues. The CDR3, as DNA: TGCGCCAGCAGCCCGACAGTTCCTGAGCAGTTCTTC. Its translation: CASSPTVPEQFF. Drawing the rest from reference TRBV5-1 and TRBJ2-1, the complete variable domain is KAGVTQTPRYLIKTRGQQVTLSCSPISGHRSVSWYQQTPGQGLQFLFEYFSETQRNKGNFPGRFSGRQFSNSRSEMNVSTLELGDSALYLCASSPTVPEQFFGPGTRLTVL.

The chain is built from TRBV4-3 and TRBJ2-5, with 7 bases aligning to TRBD2. The V segment lost 7 bases and the J segment 5 bases; nucleotides outside the gene matches: 10. CDR3 length equals 14 residues. The germline CDR1 and CDR2 sequences are LGHNA and YSLEER. Here the CDR3 DNA reads TGCGCCAGCAAGCCTATATCGCGGGGGGAGACCCAGTACTTC. This translates into CASKPISRGETQYF.

The gene calls are TRBV30 and TRBJ1-5; D uncertain. The V gene's germline CDR1 is GTSNPN and CDR2 SVGIG (reference sequence). The V end was cut by 7 bases, the J end by 2 bases, with 9 bases between. This CDR3 has 12 residues. The CDR3 bases are TGTGCCTCAAGGGAGGGCAATCAGCCCCAGCATTTT. Protein sequence: CASREGNQPQHF.

The chain recombines TRBV7-6 with TRBJ1-3; D is possibly TRBD1 (5 bases). CDR1 SGHVS and CDR2 FNYEAQ come from the germline V gene. The CDR3 is made up of 16 amino acids. V was clipped by 5 bases and J by 2 bases, with 16 bases between them. This chain's CDR3 is CASSLGRGMAGNTIYF. The CDR3 region has the DNA TGTGCCAGCAGCCTAGGTCGGGGGATGGCTGGAAACACCATATATTTT.

The rearrangement joins TRBV3-1 (or the pseudogene TRBV3-2) to TRBJ1-2; D is perhaps TRBD1 (6 bases). V was cut by 1 base and J by 5 bases, with 14 bases left in between. Germline values: CDR1 LGHDT, CDR2 YNNKEL (reference sequence). The CDR3 has 15 residues. The CDR3: CASSQGVGGGYGYTF. The CDR3, as DNA: TGTGCCAGCAGCCAAGGTGTAGGGGGGGGGTATGGCTACACCTTC.

This clone showed up just a few times. This rearrangement joins TRBV28 to TRBJ2-2; TRBD1 matches at 7 bases. Trimming removed 7 bases from V and 7 bases from J; junction bases left unmatched: 15. Germline V gene data show CDR1 as MDHEN and CDR2 as SYDVKM. CDR3 length: 16 residues. This CDR3 is CASIENRGAPGGELFF. CDR3 coding DNA: TGTGCCAGCATTGAGAACAGGGGAGCACCAGGCGGGGAGCTGTTTTTT.

This chain connects TRBV3-1 (or the pseudogene TRBV3-2) to TRBJ2-1, with D possibly matching TRBD1 (5 bases). V was pared by 5 bases and J by 10 bases, with 12 bases between. Germline V gene sequence: CDR1 LGHDT, CDR2 YNNKEL (reference sequence). The CDR3 runs 12 residues. The CDR3 region has the DNA TGTGCCAGCAGCTTAAGCCAGGGCGAGCAGTTCTTC. This translates into CASSLSQGEQFF.

V is TRBV7-6 and J is TRBJ1-3; the D gene is possibly TRBD1 (6 bases). Germline V gene data show CDR1 as SGHVS and CDR2 as FNYEAQ. CDR3 length: 16 residues. V was clipped by 0 bases and J by 4 bases, with 13 bases between them. CDR3 DNA: TGTGCCAGCAGCTTAGCCCGGGGGGCCCCGGGAAACACCATATATTTT. Protein sequence: CASSLARGAPGNTIYF.

This rearrangement joins TRBV5-1 to TRBJ2-3; TRBD2 agrees at 8 bases. Germline V gene sequence: CDR1 SGHRS, CDR2 YFSETQ. Germline trimming cut 0 bases from V and 1 base from J; bases unmatched to any gene: 4. This CDR3 contains 16 residues. The CDR3 is CASSLVRAGGTDTQYF. Written as DNA, the CDR3 is TGCGCCAGCAGCTTGGTTCGAGCGGGGGGCACAGATACGCAGTATTTT. Using reference TRBV5-1 and TRBJ2-3 for the parts outside the CDR3, the full variable domain is KAGVTQTPRYLIKTRGQQVTLSCSPISGHRSVSWYQQTPGQGLQFLFEYFSETQRNKGNFPGRFSGRQFSNSRSEMNVSTLELGDSALYLCASSLVRAGGTDTQYFGPGTRLTVL.

V and J are TRBV11-1 and TRBJ1-2; 12 bases are a match to TRBD1. The germline gives CDR1 SGHAT, CDR2 FQDESV (reference sequence). The CDR3 length is 15 residues. The junction had 8 bases not matched to a gene; V was cut back by 4 bases and J by 8 bases. CDR3 DNA: TGTGCCAGCAGCTCTCCGGGACAGGGGGCGCGAGGCTACACCTTC. This codes for CASSSPGQGARGYTF. The whole variable domain, filled in from reference TRBV11-1 and TRBJ1-2, reads EAEVAQSPRYKITEKSQAVAFWCDPISGHATLYWYRQILGQGPELLVQFQDESVVDDSQLPKDRFSAERLKGVDSTLKIQPAELGDSAMYLCASSSPGQGARGYTFGSGTRLTVV.

This rearrangement joins TRBV9 to TRBJ1-3; D is possibly TRBD1 (5 bases). This CDR3 comprises 15 residues. The V and J ends lost 0 bases and 0 bases respectively, with 7 bases between them. Germline-derived CDR1 and CDR2 are SGDLS and YYNGEE. The DNA for the CDR3 is TGTGCCAGCAGCGTAGGGGGCACCTCTGGAAACACCATATATTTT. This codes for CASSVGGTSGNTIYF.

The chain is built from TRBV7-9 and TRBJ1-5; D is uncertain. This CDR3 is 13 amino acids long. Trimming took off 8 bases at V and 4 bases at J, with 12 bases between the two ends. CDR1 is SEHNR and CDR2 is FQNEAQ in the germline V gene (reference sequence). The CDR3 sequence: CASGGLGNQPQHF. Written as DNA, the CDR3 is TGTGCCAGCGGCGGGTTGGGAAATCAGCCCCAGCATTTT.

The count of this clone is one. The chain combines TRBV6-2 or TRBV6-3 with TRBJ2-7; 10 bases agree with TRBD2. The germline gives CDR1 MNHEY, CDR2 SVGEGT. The CDR3 is 15 amino acids. Trimming removed 6 bases from V and 2 bases from J; junction bases left unmatched: 7. In DNA form, the CDR3 reads TGTGCCAGCAGCATAGGACTAGCGGCACCCTACGAGCAGTACTTC. Encoded protein: CASSIGLAAPYEQYF.

The chain uses TRBV11-3 and TRBJ2-1, with D tentatively TRBD2 (8 bases). V dropped 4 bases and J dropped 14 bases, with 24 bases sitting between them. This CDR3 is 15 amino acids long. Looked up from germline, CDR1 is SGHNT and CDR2 is YENEEA. CDR3 sequence (DNA): TGTGCCAGCAGCTCCATAGCGGGATACAGGGGAAAGGAGTTCTTC. This codes for CASSSIAGYRGKEFF.

The chain joins TRBV9 to TRBJ2-1; tentative D call: TRBD2 (6 bases). Trimming stripped 4 bases from V and 5 bases from J, with 19 bases between. Germline lookup yields CDR1 SGDLS and CDR2 YYNGEE. This CDR3 region has 16 residues. CDR3 sequence reads: CASSSRGGVGDNEQFF. CDR3 in DNA: TGTGCCAGCAGCTCCCGGGGCGGGGTGGGGGACAATGAGCAGTTCTTC.

This chain connects TRBV14 to TRBJ1-2, with 10 bases matching TRBD1. The CDR3 is made up of 14 amino acids. Germline V gene lookup returns CDR1 SGHDN and CDR2 FVKESK. Trimming removed 2 bases from V and 10 bases from J; junction bases left unmatched: 7. CDR3 coding DNA: TGTGCCAGCAGCCAAAGAAGACAGGGGGCAGACTACACCTTC. It is translated as CASSQRRQGADYTF.

The V and J genes are TRBV10-3 and TRBJ2-7; D possibly corresponds to TRBD1 (5 bases). CDR3 size: 15 residues. V lost 4 bases, J lost 0 bases, and 13 bases lay in between. Looked up from germline, CDR1 is ENHRY and CDR2 is SYGVKD. CDR3 sequence reads: CAISATGLSSYEQYF. CDR3 DNA sequence: TGTGCCATCAGTGCTACAGGCCTTAGCTCCTACGAGCAGTACTTC.

V is TRBV4-1 and J is TRBJ2-5; TRBD2 aligns across 12 bases. The CDR3 runs 17 residues. Germline V lookup: CDR1 MGHRA, CDR2 YSYEKL. V dropped 4 bases and J dropped 1; count of bases not matched to a gene: 7. The CDR3 bases are TGCGCCAGCAGCCCTGGGACTAGCGGGCTCCTCCAAGAGACCCAGTACTTC. This translates into CASSPGTSGLLQETQYF.